The next 29 T cell receptor beta chains were all read from a single sample in a study of blood T cell repertoires in COVID-19. Measured with immunoSEQ multiplex PCR; TCRdb has only the in-frame clones, and not every one. In the table there are 330,000 or so clones, over 75% of which are singletons. Sequenced sample: PBMCs or T cells enriched from blood (not recorded which). The source of these receptors is a woman in her 30s who had recovered from COVID-19.

The chain recombines TRBV18 with TRBJ1-2; TRBD1 aligns across 9 bases. The CDR3 length is 16 residues. Trimming took 4 bases from V and 3 from J; bases not matched to a gene: 9. CDR1 and CDR2 (germline): KGHSH, LQKENI. CDR3 sequence (DNA): TGTGCCAGCTCACTCGACAGGGGGAGTTATGACTATGGCTACACCTTC. Translating it yields CASSLDRGSYDYGYTF. The whole variable domain, remainder taken from reference TRBV18 and TRBJ1-2, is NAGVMQNPRHLVRRRGQEARLRCSPMKGHSHVYWYRQLPEEGLKFMVYLQKENIIDESGMPKERFSAEFPKEGPSILRIQQVVRGDSAAYFCASSLDRGSYDYGYTFGSGTRLTVV.

CDR3 sequence (DNA): TGCAGCGCCAGGCCTAGCGGAAACACCGGGGAGCTGTTTTTT. Translated: CSARPSGNTGELFF. V gene TRBV29-1 combines with J gene TRBJ2-2, with TRBD2 identical over 7 bases. Per germline, CDR1 SQVTM and CDR2 ANQGSEA. Trimming at V came to 7 bases and at J to 2 bases, leaving 7 bases not matched to a gene. This CDR3 region has 14 residues.

The rearrangement joins TRBV6-6 to TRBJ1-1; no definite D call. This CDR3 spans 12 amino acids. Trimming left V 8 bases short and J 7 bases short, with 14 bases between. Looked up from germline, CDR1 is MNHNY and CDR2 is SVGAGI (reference sequence). The CDR3 sequence: CASRGSAREAFF. For the CDR3, the DNA is TGTGCCAGCCGCGGGTCAGCCCGTGAAGCTTTCTTT.

CDR3 residues: CASSRRGPQHF. The CDR3 bases are TGTGCCAGCAGCCGCCGGGGGCCCCAGCATTTT. The chain uses TRBV12-3 or TRBV12-4 and TRBJ1-5; D ambiguous. The CDR3 runs 11 residues. Trimming shortened V by 6 bases and J by 9 bases, and 9 bases separated the two germline ends.

This CDR3 reads CASSIDSEIEKLFF. DNA of the CDR3: TGTGCCAGTAGTATAGACAGCGAGATTGAAAAACTGTTTTTT. V usage is TRBV19 and J usage is TRBJ1-4; D is unresolved. Germline values: CDR1 LNHDA, CDR2 SQIVND (reference sequence). The CDR3 has 14 residues. With 0 bases removed from V and 7 bases from J, the gap between germline ends came to 9 bases.

V gene TRBV6-2 or TRBV6-3 combines with J gene TRBJ1-1; D not certain. In germline, CDR1 is MNHEY, CDR2 SVGEGT. V lost 6 bases to trimming and J lost 1 base, with 9 bases between them. The CDR3 has 13 amino acids. CDR3 coding DNA: TGTGCCAGCAGCCCAACAACGAACACTGAAGCTTTCTTT. As protein: CASSPTTNTEAFF.

The J gene is TRBJ2-3, the V gene TRBV5-5, with a tentative D call TRBD2 (6 bases). Trimming shortened V by 7 bases and J by 3 bases, and 15 bases separated the two germline ends. CDR3 length equals 14 residues. Germline-derived CDR1 and CDR2 are SGHKS and YYEKEE (reference sequence). DNA of the CDR3: TGTGCCAGCCAGCGGGCAGGGCAGACAGATACGCAGTATTTT. This codes for CASQRAGQTDTQYF. Complete variable domain (other parts from reference TRBV5-5 and TRBJ2-3): DAGVTQSPTHLIKTRGQQVTLRCSPISGHKSVSWYQQVLGQGPQFIFQYYEKEERGRGNFPDRFSARQFPNYSSELNVNALLLGDSALYLCASQRAGQTDTQYFGPGTRLTVL.

J is TRBJ2-7 and V is TRBV19; D perhaps matches TRBD1 (6 bases). Trimming took off 0 bases at V and 6 bases at J, with 15 bases between the two ends. The CDR3 totals 15 residues. Germline-derived CDR1 and CDR2 are LNHDA and SQIVND (reference sequence). The CDR3, as DNA: TGTGCCAGTAGTATAGATCTCGAGGGGGTCAGCGAGCAGTACTTC. Amino acid sequence: CASSIDLEGVSEQYF.

The V gene is TRBV12-3 or TRBV12-4, the J gene TRBJ1-5; 9 positions match TRBD1. The CDR3 totals 13 residues. Trimming cost V 6 bases and J 5 bases; bases outside gene matches: 2. CDR3 in DNA: TGTGCCAGCAGCCGACAGGGGGATCAGCCCCAGCATTTT. Protein sequence: CASSRQGDQPQHF.

In its sample, this clone was seen a few times. The rearrangement links TRBV7-9 to TRBJ1-3; no definite D call. This CDR3 contains 18 residues. CDR1 and CDR2 from the germline V gene are SEHNR and FQNEAQ (reference sequence). Trimming stripped 8 bases from V and 5 bases from J, with 28 bases between. This CDR3 is CASRKPESQRELRNTIYF. The CDR3 bases are TGTGCCAGCCGAAAACCCGAAAGCCAGCGGGAGCTAAGAAACACCATATATTTT.

This chain links TRBV5-1 with TRBJ2-3; 7 nucleotides line up with TRBD2. Germline values: CDR1 SGHRS, CDR2 YFSETQ. V gave up 0 bases and J gave up 4 bases; unmatched junction bases: 5. The CDR3 runs 15 residues. Written as DNA, the CDR3 is TGCGCCAGCAGCTTGGCGGCGGGAGTGGCAGATACGCAGTATTTT. It encodes CASSLAAGVADTQYF.

This clone was counted between two and nine times. V is TRBV2 and J is TRBJ2-6, with D possibly TRBD2 on 7 matching bases. CDR3 length equals 16 residues. Trimming pared 2 bases from V and 0 bases from J, leaving 8 bases between. Germline V gives CDR1 SNHLY, CDR2 FYNNEI. CDR3 loop: CASSERGASGANVLTF. DNA for the CDR3: TGTGCCAGCAGTGAACGGGGGGCCTCTGGGGCCAACGTCCTGACTTTC.

The table lists this clone with a few counts. CDR3 sequence (DNA): TGTGCCAGCAGCTTACAGGGGAACACTGAAGCTTTCTTT. As protein: CASSLQGNTEAFF. This sequence joins TRBV7-2 and TRBJ1-1, with D tentatively TRBD1 (5 bases). This CDR3 spans 13 amino acids. V gave up 2 bases and J gave up 1 base, with 5 bases separating them. Germline values: CDR1 SGHTA, CDR2 FQGNSA.

The chain links TRBV9 to TRBJ2-5; TRBD1 matches at 7 bases. The trim removed 4 bases at V and 0 bases at J, leaving 6 bases unmatched. The CDR3 covers 15 residues. CDR1 is SGDLS and CDR2 is YYNGEE in the germline V gene. CDR3 sequence: CASSIGTAYQETQYF. The DNA for the CDR3 is TGTGCCAGCAGCATCGGGACAGCGTACCAAGAGACCCAGTACTTC.

About this clone itself: Other DNA variants within this sample encode the same CDR3. The V gene is TRBV5-1, the J gene TRBJ2-5, with D tentatively TRBD2 (6 bases). The length of the CDR3 is 14 residues. V shed 4 bases and J shed 5 bases, with 15 bases lying between them. The germline gives CDR1 SGHRS, CDR2 YFSETQ. CDR3 sequence: CASSPGQGGETQYF. The CDR3 DNA reads as TGCGCCAGCAGCCCAGGACAAGGAGGGGAGACCCAGTACTTC.

The chain links TRBV29-1 to TRBJ2-3, with 13 bases aligning to TRBD2. The CDR3 runs to 13 residues. The V gene's germline CDR1 is SQVTM and CDR2 ANQGSEA. After removal of 4 bases from V and 5 bases from J, the junction contained 0 bases not matched to a gene. CDR3 nucleotide sequence: TGCAGCGTTGGGACTAGCGGGAGAGATACGCAGTATTTT. Residues: CSVGTSGRDTQYF.

This rearrangement joins TRBV19 to TRBJ1-6, with TRBD1 matching over 8 bases. Germline V lookup: CDR1 LNHDA, CDR2 SQIVND (reference sequence). V lost 6 bases, J lost 9 bases, and 10 bases stayed unmatched. CDR3 size: 15 residues. Written as DNA, the CDR3 is TGTGCCAGTAGGGTTCAGGACAGGGTGGTTTCACCCCTCCACTTT. This sequence encodes CASRVQDRVVSPLHF.

This chain uses TRBV3-1 (or the pseudogene TRBV3-2) with TRBJ2-7, with a weak D call TRBD2 (6 bases). Germline-derived CDR1 and CDR2 are LGHDT and YNNKEL (reference sequence). V lost 4 bases to trimming and J lost 6 bases, with 16 bases between them. This CDR3 is 14 amino acids long. For the CDR3, the DNA is TGTGCCAGCAGCCCTGCGGAGGGTGAGGCCGAGCAGTACTTC. Its protein product is CASSPAEGEAEQYF.

The chain carries TRBV11-2 and TRBJ1-2; D is uncertain. This CDR3 has 18 amino acids. Per the germline V gene, CDR1 is SGHAT and CDR2 is FQNNGV. The V end was cut by 2 bases, the J end by 0 bases, with 19 bases between. In DNA form, the CDR3 reads TGTGCCAGCAGCTTACCAACACGGGAAAAACGCTCTAACTATGGCTACACCTTC. Translated: CASSLPTREKRSNYGYTF. Full variable domain (remainder filled in from reference TRBV11-2 and TRBJ1-2): EAGVAQSPRYKIIEKRQSVAFWCNPISGHATLYWYQQILGQGPKLLIQFQNNGVVDDSQLPKDRFSAERLKGVDSTLKIQPAKLEDSAVYLCASSLPTREKRSNYGYTFGSGTRLTVV.

This clone was seen a single time. Other DNA sequences in this sample translate to the same CDR3. The chain links TRBV27 to TRBJ2-7; 7 bases line up with TRBD1. The CDR3 is made up of 14 amino acids. V was pared by 5 bases and J by 4 bases, with 8 bases of the junction left unmatched. Germline V gene data show CDR1 as MNHEY and CDR2 as SMNVEV (reference sequence). CDR3 residues: CASSPGDSTYEQYF. For the CDR3, the DNA is TGTGCCAGCAGTCCTGGGGACAGCACGTACGAGCAGTACTTC.

V and J are TRBV18 and TRBJ2-7; the match to TRBD2 covers 8 bases. Losses at the gene ends were 2 bases for V and 7 bases for J; bases not matched to a gene: 7. The CDR3 covers 14 residues. The V gene's germline CDR1 is KGHSH and CDR2 LQKENI. The CDR3 here is CASSPERGRQEQYF. DNA of the CDR3: TGTGCCAGCTCACCAGAGCGGGGGCGTCAGGAGCAGTACTTC.

The chain carries TRBV11-2 and TRBJ1-6; 8 nucleotides align to TRBD1. The CDR3 runs to 14 residues. Unmatched junction bases numbered 2, after V lost 3 bases and J lost 7 bases. The germline V gene encodes CDR1 SGHAT and CDR2 FQNNGV. CDR3 in amino acids: CASSFRQGNSPLHF. The CDR3 nucleotides are TGTGCCAGCAGCTTCAGACAGGGGAATTCACCCCTCCACTTT.

V usage is TRBV5-4 and J usage is TRBJ2-5, with D perhaps matching TRBD2 (6 bases). V lost 4 bases and J lost 1, with 14 bases in between. This CDR3 comprises 15 residues. The germline CDR1 and CDR2 sequences are SGHNT and YYREEE (reference sequence). This chain's CDR3 is CASSNTGTSQETQYF. The CDR3 nucleotides are TGTGCCAGCAGCAACACCGGGACTTCCCAAGAGACCCAGTACTTC.

This clone was seen a single time. This chain joins TRBV27 and TRBJ2-5; TRBD2 agrees at 13 bases. V trimming: 5 bases; J trimming: 5 bases; junction bases outside the gene matches: 5. The CDR3 is 15 residues long. Germline CDR1 reads MNHEY; CDR2 reads SMNVEV (reference sequence). DNA for the CDR3: TGTGCCAGCAGTCTAACTAGCGGGGGGGTGGAGACCCAGTACTTC. Its protein is CASSLTSGGVETQYF.

The V gene is TRBV18, the J gene TRBJ2-2; 10 nucleotides match TRBD2. Per the germline V gene, CDR1 is KGHSH and CDR2 is LQKENI. V shed 0 bases, J shed 6 bases, and the junction held 4 bases outside the gene matches. The CDR3 is 16 residues long. For the CDR3, the DNA is TGTGCCAGCTCACCACCGTCCCTAGCGGGAGCCGGGGAGCTGTTTTTT. This codes for CASSPPSLAGAGELFF.

The chain employs TRBV28 and TRBJ1-4; D is ambiguous. The CDR3 is 15 amino acids. Germline CDR1 and CDR2: MDHEN and SYDVKM. Trimming removed 3 bases from V and 4 bases from J, with 12 bases in between. CDR3 residues: CASSFLPGYNEKLFF. CDR3 DNA sequence: TGTGCCAGCAGTTTTCTACCAGGATATAATGAAAAACTGTTTTTT.

The rearrangement links TRBV19 to TRBJ2-1; 7 bases match TRBD2. CDR3 size: 17 residues. The junction had 11 bases not matched to a gene; V was cut back by 5 bases and J by 1 base. Germline CDR1 LNHDA, CDR2 SQIVND (reference sequence). The CDR3 DNA sequence: TGTGCCAGTAGTTCCCAACTAGCGCCCCGTTCCTACAATGAGCAGTTCTTC. Residues: CASSSQLAPRSYNEQFF.

This chain connects TRBV2 to TRBJ2-2; the D gene is possibly TRBD1 (6 bases). The CDR3 sequence is 15 residues long. Trimming left V 3 bases short and J 5 bases short, with 13 bases between. From germline, CDR1 is SNHLY and CDR2 FYNNEI. Here the CDR3 DNA reads TGTGCCAGCAGTGAGGGACAAGGAAGGACCGGGGAGCTGTTTTTT. Translation gives CASSEGQGRTGELFF.

This clone was seen a handful of times. V and J are TRBV28 and TRBJ2-1, with 8 bases aligning to TRBD1. The V gene's germline CDR1 is MDHEN and CDR2 SYDVKM. V shed 6 bases, J shed 1 base, and the junction held 2 bases outside the gene matches. This CDR3 is built from 14 residues. This CDR3 is CASRGQGSYNEQFF. CDR3 sequence (DNA): TGTGCCAGCAGAGGACAGGGATCCTACAATGAGCAGTTCTTC.